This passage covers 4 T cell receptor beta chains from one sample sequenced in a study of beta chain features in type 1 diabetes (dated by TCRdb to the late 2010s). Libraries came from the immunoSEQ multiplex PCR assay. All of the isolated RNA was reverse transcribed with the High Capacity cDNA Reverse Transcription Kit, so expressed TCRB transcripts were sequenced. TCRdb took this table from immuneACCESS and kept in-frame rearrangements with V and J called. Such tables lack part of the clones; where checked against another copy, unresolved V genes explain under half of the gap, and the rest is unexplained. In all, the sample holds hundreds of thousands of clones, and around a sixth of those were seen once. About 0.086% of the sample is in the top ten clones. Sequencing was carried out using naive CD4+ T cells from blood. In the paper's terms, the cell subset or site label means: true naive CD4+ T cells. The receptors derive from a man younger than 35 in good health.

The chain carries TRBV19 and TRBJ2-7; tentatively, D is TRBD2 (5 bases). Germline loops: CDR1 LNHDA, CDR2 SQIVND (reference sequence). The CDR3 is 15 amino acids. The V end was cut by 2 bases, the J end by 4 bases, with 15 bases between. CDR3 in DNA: TGTGCCAGTAGTATATATAGAGGGATTGGTTACGAGCAGTACTTC. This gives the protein CASSIYRGIGYEQYF.

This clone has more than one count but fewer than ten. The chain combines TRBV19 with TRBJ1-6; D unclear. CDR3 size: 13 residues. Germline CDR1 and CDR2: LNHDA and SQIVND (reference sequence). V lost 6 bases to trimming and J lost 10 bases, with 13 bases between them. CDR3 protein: CASSGQNRSPLHF. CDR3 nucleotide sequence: TGTGCCAGTAGCGGGCAGAATCGGTCACCCCTCCACTTT.

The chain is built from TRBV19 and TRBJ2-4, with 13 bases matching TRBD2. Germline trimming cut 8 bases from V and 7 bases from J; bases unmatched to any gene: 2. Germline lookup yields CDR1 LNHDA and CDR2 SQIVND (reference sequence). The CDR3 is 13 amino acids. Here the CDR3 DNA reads TGTGCCAGTCGGACTAGCGGGAGTAACATTCAGTACTTC. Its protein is CASRTSGSNIQYF.

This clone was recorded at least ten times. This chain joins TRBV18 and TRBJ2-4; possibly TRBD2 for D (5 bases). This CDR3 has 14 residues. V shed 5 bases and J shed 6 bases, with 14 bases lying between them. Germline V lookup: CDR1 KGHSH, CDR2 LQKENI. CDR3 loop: CASSGGAGLNIQYF. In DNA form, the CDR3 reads TGTGCCAGCTCAGGCGGCGCGGGTTTAAACATTCAGTACTTC.